Presented here are 15 T cell receptor beta chains from one specimen sequenced in a study of human T cells and chemical hapten exposure. TCRdb fed the RACE reads into MiXCR, producing one record per CDR3 protein. This table holds about 41,000 distinct CDR3 sequences, 3% to 4.5% found once. Time point: patch test 1, 2 weeks after DPC sensitization. The treatment is: therapeutic diphenylcyclopropenone sensitization with weekly scalp DPC. Someone pulled total RNA out of unfractionated whole blood. The material sequenced was whole blood, taken in connection with sensitization to the hapten diphenylcyclopropenone (DPC). These receptors were collected from a man in his fifties with alopecia areata. Some clones in this sample may be carry-over from other donors' samples.

Of note for this clonotype: At one of its ends the junction is not consistent with the germline gene, which may arise from a read error. V and J are TRBV12-3 or TRBV12-4 and TRBJ2-7; TRBD1 agrees at 7 bases. The CDR3 length is 14 residues. The DNA of the CDR3 is TGTGCCAGCACCTCTGGGACAGTCCTTTACCAGCAGCACTTC. Its protein is CASTSGTVLYQQHF.

This clonotype was counted many times. V is TRBV5-1 and J is TRBJ2-3; no firm D call. The CDR3 has 13 amino acids. Germline CDR1 SGHRS, CDR2 YFSETQ. Trimming pared 3 bases from V and 6 bases from J, leaving 11 bases between. The CDR3 sequence: CASSSLNGDTQYF. The CDR3 region has the DNA TGCGCCAGCAGCTCGCTGAACGGGGATACGCAGTATTTT.

The sample holds many counts of this clonotype. This rearrangement joins TRBV6-5 to TRBJ1-4; no reliable D call. The V gene's germline CDR1 is MNHEY and CDR2 SVGAGI. The CDR3 totals 13 residues. V shed 5 bases and J shed 14 bases, with 18 bases lying between them. CDR3 nucleotides: TGTGCCAGCAGTATTTCCGACGCGAAAAGGCTGTTTTTT. It encodes CASSISDAKRLFF.

This clonotype was recorded a few times. This rearrangement joins TRBV6-2 or TRBV6-3 to TRBJ2-3; 11 bases are shared with TRBD2. CDR1 is MNHEY and CDR2 is SVGEGT in the germline V gene. J lost 5 bases, V lost 6 bases, and 4 bases had no gene match. The CDR3 sequence is 14 residues long. CDR3 loop: CASRTSGRGDTQYF. DNA for the CDR3: TGTGCCAGCAGAACTAGCGGGAGAGGAGATACGCAGTATTTT.

This clonotype was recorded many times. The chain uses TRBV24-1 and TRBJ2-3; 9 nucleotides match TRBD2. The trim removed 4 bases at V and 2 bases at J, leaving 6 bases unmatched. CDR3 length equals 16 residues. From germline, CDR1 is KGHDR and CDR2 SFDVKD. This CDR3 reads CATSDSLAGPTDTQYF. The CDR3 DNA follows: TGTGCCACCAGTGACTCACTAGCGGGCCCCACAGATACGCAGTATTTT.

This clonotype is deemed medium-sized. The chain recombines TRBV20-1 with TRBJ2-7; tentative D call: TRBD2 (6 bases). Germline V gene sequence: CDR1 DFQATT, CDR2 SNEGSKA (reference sequence). The CDR3 contains 13 residues. The germline V and J ends were trimmed by 6 bases and 7 bases, with 19 bases remaining between them. The CDR3 sequence is CSAQGLTTKEQYF. The CDR3 DNA is TGCAGTGCCCAGGGACTGACTACGAAAGAGCAGTACTTC.

This clonotype was counted only a few times. The chain links TRBV7-2 to TRBJ2-5; D is unresolved. With 1 base removed from V and 1 base from J, the gap between germline ends came to 7 bases. The germline CDR1 and CDR2 sequences are SGHTA and FQGNSA. The CDR3 is 14 residues long. CDR3 region: CASSLGPAQETQYF. CDR3 sequence (DNA): TGTGCCAGCAGCTTAGGGCCGGCCCAAGAGACCCAGTACTTC. Complete variable domain (other parts from reference TRBV7-2 and TRBJ2-5): GAGVSQSPSNKVTEKGKDVELRCDPISGHTALYWYRQSLGQGLEFLIYFQGNSAPDKSGLPSDRFSAERTGGSVSTLTIQRTQQEDSAVYLCASSLGPAQETQYFGPGTRLLVL.

The sample holds a few counts of this clonotype. The genes are TRBV29-1 and TRBJ2-2; 9 bases fit TRBD1. CDR1 is SQVTM and CDR2 is ANQGSEA in the germline V gene. The CDR3 loop spans 17 amino acids. The ends lost 4 bases at V and 3 bases at J; junction bases unmatched: 12. The CDR3 protein is CSVGRTGVTTDTGELFF. The CDR3 DNA sequence: TGCAGCGTTGGAAGGACAGGGGTAACGACTGACACCGGGGAGCTGTTTTTT.

This clonotype was counted at least ten times. The chain links TRBV6-6 to TRBJ2-7, with D perhaps matching TRBD2 (6 bases). Germline CDR1 reads MNHNY; CDR2 reads SVGAGI (reference sequence). This CDR3 region has 14 residues. The V end lost 4 bases, the J end lost 0 bases, and 10 bases lay between the germline ends. CDR3 amino acids: CASSSTTSSYEQYF. CDR3 nucleotide sequence: TGTGCCAGCAGTTCGACGACTAGCTCCTACGAGCAGTACTTC.

The sample holds many counts of this clonotype. V usage is TRBV7-2 and J usage is TRBJ2-3; D not certain. Germline CDR1 is SGHTA and CDR2 is FQGNSA. The CDR3 is 14 amino acids. V was cut by 5 bases and J by 2 bases, with 11 bases left in between. CDR3 residues: CASSPLTLTDTQYF. As DNA, the CDR3 is TGTGCCAGCAGCCCTTTGACCCTCACAGATACGCAGTATTTT.

This clonotype was counted ten times or more. The V call is TRBV5-1, the J call TRBJ2-7, with D possibly TRBD2 on 6 matching bases. This CDR3 has 16 amino acids. Germline CDR1 SGHRS, CDR2 YFSETQ. Trimming shortened V by 9 bases and J by 5 bases, and 27 bases separated the two germline ends. The CDR3 reads CATKQGRDWAYDEQYF. The CDR3 nucleotides read TGCGCCACCAAGCAAGGGCGGGACTGGGCCTACGACGAGCAGTACTTC.

This clonotype was counted at least ten times. This chain joins TRBV12-3 or TRBV12-4 and TRBJ1-2; D is unresolved. The CDR3 totals 12 residues. The V end was cut by 2 bases, the J end by 5 bases, with 6 bases between. This CDR3 is CASSLPGYGYTF. Written as DNA, the CDR3 is TGTGCCAGCAGTTTACCGGGGTATGGCTACACCTTC.

The chain joins TRBV27 to TRBJ1-2; 9 bases align to TRBD1. The V gene's germline CDR1 is MNHEY and CDR2 SMNVEV (reference sequence). CDR3 size: 13 residues. V lost 2 bases, J lost 5 bases, and 0 bases stayed unmatched. CDR3 amino acids: CASSLGTGYGYTF. The CDR3 DNA reads TGTGCCAGCAGTTTAGGGACAGGGTATGGCTACACCTTC.

The rearrangement links TRBV7-9 to TRBJ1-2; possible D gene TRBD1, 6 bases. The ends were cut back, 4 bases at V and 4 bases at J, with 16 bases in the middle. There are 15 residues in the CDR3. The germline gives CDR1 SEHNR, CDR2 FQNEAQ (reference sequence). In DNA, the CDR3 is TGTGCCAGCAGCTCAAGGACAGAGCCCATCTATGGCTACACCTTC. The encoded protein is CASSSRTEPIYGYTF.

This clonotype was seen a few times. The chain links TRBV7-2 to TRBJ2-5, with 11 nucleotides matching TRBD2. The J segment lost 7 bases and the V segment lost 5 bases, leaving 6 bases of the junction unmatched. The CDR3 covers 14 residues. CDR1 is SGHTA and CDR2 is FQGNSA in the germline V gene. In nucleotides, the CDR3 is TGTGCCAGCAGCCTCGGGACTAGCGGCGCGACCCAGTACTTC. Translated, it gives CASSLGTSGATQYF.